This TCR beta chain was documented in a study of shared clonotypes between healthy human individuals. Trimming left V 6 bases short and J 0 bases short, with 9 bases between. Germline CDR1 reads MNHEY; CDR2 reads SMNVEV (reference sequence). This CDR3 comprises 14 residues. Only in-frame clones appear in the TCRdb table, and some are missing; sequencing was by immunoSEQ multiplex PCR. This sample yields roughly 650,000 clones, of which around 97% are seen a single time; approximately 0.057% belongs to the top ten. This sequence originates from a woman aged 25 to 39 in good health. Specimen: naive CD4+ T cells sorted from blood. Indicated subset: CD45RA+ positively selected. The rearrangement joins TRBV27 to TRBJ1-5, with D uncertain. CDR3 DNA sequence: TGTGCCAGCAGCCGACTGTATAGCAATCAGCCCCAGCATTTT. Protein: CASSRLYSNQPQHF.